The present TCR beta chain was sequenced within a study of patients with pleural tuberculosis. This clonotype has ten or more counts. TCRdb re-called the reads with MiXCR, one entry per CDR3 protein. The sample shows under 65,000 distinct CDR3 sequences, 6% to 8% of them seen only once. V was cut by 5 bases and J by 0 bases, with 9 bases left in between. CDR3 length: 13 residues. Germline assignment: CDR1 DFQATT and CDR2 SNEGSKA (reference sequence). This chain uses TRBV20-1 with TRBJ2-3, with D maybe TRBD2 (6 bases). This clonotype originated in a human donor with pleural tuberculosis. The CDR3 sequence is CSASSDSTDTQYF. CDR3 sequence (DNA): TGCAGTGCTTCTAGCGACAGCACAGATACGCAGTATTTT.